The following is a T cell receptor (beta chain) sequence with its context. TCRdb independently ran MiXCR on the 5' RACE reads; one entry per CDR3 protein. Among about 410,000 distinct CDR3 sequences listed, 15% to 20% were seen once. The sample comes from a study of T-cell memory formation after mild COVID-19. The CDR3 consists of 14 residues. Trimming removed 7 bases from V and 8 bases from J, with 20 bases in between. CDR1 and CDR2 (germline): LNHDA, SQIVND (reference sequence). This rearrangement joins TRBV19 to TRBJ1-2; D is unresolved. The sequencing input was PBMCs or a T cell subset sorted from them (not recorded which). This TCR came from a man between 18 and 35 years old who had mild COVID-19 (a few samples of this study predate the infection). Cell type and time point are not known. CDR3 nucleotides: TGTGCCAGTATCAACCTCCTTGACGGTCGGGGCTACACCTTC. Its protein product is CASINLLDGRGYTF.